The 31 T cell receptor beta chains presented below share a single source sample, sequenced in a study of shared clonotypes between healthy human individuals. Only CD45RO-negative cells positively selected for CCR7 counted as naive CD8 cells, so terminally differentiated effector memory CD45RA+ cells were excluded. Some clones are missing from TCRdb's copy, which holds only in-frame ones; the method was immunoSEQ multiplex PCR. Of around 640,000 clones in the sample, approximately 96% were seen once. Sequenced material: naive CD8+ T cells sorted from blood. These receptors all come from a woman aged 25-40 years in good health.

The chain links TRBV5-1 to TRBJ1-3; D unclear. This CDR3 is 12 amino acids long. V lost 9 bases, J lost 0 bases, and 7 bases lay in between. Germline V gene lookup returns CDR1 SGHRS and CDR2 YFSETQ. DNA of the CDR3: TGCGCCACGGATAACTCTGGAAACACCATATATTTT. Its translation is CATDNSGNTIYF.

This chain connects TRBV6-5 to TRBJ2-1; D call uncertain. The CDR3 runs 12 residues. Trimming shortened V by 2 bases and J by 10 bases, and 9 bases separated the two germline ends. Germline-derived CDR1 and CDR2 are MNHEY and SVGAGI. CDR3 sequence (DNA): TGTGCCAGCAGTTACATTGTGGGGGAGCAGTTCTTC. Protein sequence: CASSYIVGEQFF.

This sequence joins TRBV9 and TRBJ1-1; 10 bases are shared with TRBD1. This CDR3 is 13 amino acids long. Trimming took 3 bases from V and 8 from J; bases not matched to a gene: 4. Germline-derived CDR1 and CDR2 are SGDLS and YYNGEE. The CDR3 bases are TGTGCCAGCAGCGGAGGGACAGGGGCAGAAGCTTTCTTT. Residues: CASSGGTGAEAFF. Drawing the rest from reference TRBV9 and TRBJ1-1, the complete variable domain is DSGVTQTPKHLITATGQRVTLRCSPRSGDLSVYWYQQSLDQGLQFLIQYYNGEERAKGNILERFSAQQFPDLHSELNLSSLELGDSALYFCASSGGTGAEAFFGQGTRLTVV.

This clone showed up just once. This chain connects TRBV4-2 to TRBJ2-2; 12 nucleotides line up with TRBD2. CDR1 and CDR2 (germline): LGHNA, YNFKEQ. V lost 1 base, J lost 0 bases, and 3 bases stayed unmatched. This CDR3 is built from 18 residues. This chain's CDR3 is CASSQVLAGGSNTGELFF. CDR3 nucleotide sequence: TGTGCCAGCAGCCAAGTACTAGCGGGAGGCTCGAACACCGGGGAGCTGTTTTTT.

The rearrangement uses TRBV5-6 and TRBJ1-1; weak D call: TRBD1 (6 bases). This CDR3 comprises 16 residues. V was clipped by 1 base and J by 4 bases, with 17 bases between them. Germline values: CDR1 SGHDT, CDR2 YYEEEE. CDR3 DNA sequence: TGTGCCAGCAGCTTGAGGTCAGGGGCTACGAGCACTGAAGCTTTCTTT. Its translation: CASSLRSGATSTEAFF.

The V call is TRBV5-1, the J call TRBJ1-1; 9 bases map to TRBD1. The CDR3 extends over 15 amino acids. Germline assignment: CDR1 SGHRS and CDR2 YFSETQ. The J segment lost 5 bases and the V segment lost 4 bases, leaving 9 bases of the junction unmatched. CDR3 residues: CASSRNRGRGTEAFF. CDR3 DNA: TGCGCCAGCAGCCGCAACAGGGGGCGCGGGACTGAAGCTTTCTTT.

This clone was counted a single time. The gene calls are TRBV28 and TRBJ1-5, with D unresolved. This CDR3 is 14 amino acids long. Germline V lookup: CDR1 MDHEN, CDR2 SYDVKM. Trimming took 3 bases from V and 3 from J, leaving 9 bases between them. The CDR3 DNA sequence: TGTGCCAGCAGTTTTCAAGTTTCCAATCAGCCCCAGCATTTT. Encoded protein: CASSFQVSNQPQHF.

The CDR3 protein is CASSLGPRETTPEQYF. CDR3 coding DNA: TGCGCCAGCAGCTTGGGTCCGAGGGAAACTACGCCTGAGCAGTACTTC. V gene TRBV5-1 combines with J gene TRBJ2-7; perhaps TRBD2 as D (5 bases). The germline V and J ends were trimmed by 0 bases and 7 bases, with 20 bases remaining between them. The CDR3 is made up of 16 amino acids. Germline-derived CDR1 and CDR2 are SGHRS and YFSETQ.

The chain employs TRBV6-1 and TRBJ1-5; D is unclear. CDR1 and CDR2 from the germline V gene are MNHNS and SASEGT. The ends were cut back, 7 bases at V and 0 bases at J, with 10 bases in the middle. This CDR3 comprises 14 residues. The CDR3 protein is CASIGRNSNQPQHF. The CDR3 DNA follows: TGTGCCAGCATCGGACGGAATAGCAATCAGCCCCAGCATTTT.

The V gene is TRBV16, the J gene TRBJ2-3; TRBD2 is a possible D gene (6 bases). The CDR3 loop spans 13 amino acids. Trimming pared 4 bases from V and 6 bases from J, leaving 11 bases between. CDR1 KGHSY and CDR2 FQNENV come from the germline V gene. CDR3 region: CASSRLGDDTQYF. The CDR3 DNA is TGTGCCAGCAGCCGACTAGGTGATGATACGCAGTATTTT.

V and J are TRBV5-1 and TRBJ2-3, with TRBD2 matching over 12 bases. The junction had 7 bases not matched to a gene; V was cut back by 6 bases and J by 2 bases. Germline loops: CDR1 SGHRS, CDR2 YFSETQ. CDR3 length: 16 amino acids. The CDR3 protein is CASIRGTSGFTDTQYF. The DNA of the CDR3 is TGCGCCAGCATCCGAGGGACTAGCGGGTTCACAGATACGCAGTATTTT.

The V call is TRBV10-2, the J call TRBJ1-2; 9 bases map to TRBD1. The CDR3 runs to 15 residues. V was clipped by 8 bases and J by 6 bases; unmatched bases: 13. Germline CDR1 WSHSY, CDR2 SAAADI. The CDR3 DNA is TGCGCCAGCGGACCCCGGGACAGGGCTCAAAATGGCTACACCTTC. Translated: CASGPRDRAQNGYTF.

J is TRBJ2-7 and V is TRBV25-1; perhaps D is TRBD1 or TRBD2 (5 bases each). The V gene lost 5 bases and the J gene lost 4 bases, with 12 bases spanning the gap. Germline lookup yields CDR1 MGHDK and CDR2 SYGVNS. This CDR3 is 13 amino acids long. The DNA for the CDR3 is TGTGCCAGCAGTTTGGGACGGTCGTACGAGCAGTACTTC. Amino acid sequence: CASSLGRSYEQYF.

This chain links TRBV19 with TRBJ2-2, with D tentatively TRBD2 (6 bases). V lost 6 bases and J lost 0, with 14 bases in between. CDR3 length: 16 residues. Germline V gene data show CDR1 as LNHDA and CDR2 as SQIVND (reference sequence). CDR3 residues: CASSPGAWTNTGELFF. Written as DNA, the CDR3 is TGTGCCAGTAGCCCGGGAGCTTGGACGAACACCGGGGAGCTGTTTTTT.

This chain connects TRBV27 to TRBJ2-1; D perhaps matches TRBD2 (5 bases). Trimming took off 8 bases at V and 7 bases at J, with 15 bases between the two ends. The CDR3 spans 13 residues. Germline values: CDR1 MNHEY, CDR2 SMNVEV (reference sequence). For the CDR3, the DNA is TGTGCCAGCGGACCCCCGGGATGGAATGAGCAGTTCTTC. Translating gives CASGPPGWNEQFF.

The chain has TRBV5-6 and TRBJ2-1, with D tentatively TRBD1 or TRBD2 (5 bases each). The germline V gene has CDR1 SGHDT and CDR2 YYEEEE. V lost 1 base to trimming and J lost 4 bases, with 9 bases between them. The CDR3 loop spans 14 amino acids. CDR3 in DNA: TGTGCCAGCAGCTTGAGGGGAGAATACAATGAGCAGTTCTTC. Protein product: CASSLRGEYNEQFF. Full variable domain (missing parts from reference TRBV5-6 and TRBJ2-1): DAGVTQSPTHLIKTRGQQVTLRCSPKSGHDTVSWYQQALGQGPQFIFQYYEEEERQRGNFPDRFSGHQFPNYSSELNVNALLLGDSALYLCASSLRGEYNEQFFGPGTRLTVL.

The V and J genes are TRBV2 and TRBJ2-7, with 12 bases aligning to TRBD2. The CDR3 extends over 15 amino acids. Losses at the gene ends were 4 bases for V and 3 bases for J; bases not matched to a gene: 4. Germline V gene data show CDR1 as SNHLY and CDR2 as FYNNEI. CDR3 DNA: TGTGCCAGCAGTGGGAGACTAGCGGGAGACTACGAGCAGTACTTC. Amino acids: CASSGRLAGDYEQYF.

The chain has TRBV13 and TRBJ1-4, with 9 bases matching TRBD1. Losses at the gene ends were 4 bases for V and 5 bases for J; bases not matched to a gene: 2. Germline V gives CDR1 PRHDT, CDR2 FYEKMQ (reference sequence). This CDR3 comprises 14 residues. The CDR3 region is CASSWDRVNEKLFF. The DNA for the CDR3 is TGTGCCAGCAGCTGGGACAGGGTGAATGAAAAACTGTTTTTT.

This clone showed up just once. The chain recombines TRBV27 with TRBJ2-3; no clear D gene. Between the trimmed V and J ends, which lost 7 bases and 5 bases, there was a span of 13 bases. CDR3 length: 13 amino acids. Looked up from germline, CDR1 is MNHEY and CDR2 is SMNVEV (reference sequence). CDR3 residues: CASKIGTGDTQYF. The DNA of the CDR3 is TGTGCCAGCAAGATTGGAACGGGAGATACGCAGTATTTT.

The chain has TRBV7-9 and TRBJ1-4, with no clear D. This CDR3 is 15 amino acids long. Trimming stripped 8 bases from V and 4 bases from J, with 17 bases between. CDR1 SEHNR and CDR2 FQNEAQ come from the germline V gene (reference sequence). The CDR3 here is CASGGYSGRNEKLFF. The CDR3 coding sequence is TGTGCCAGCGGCGGGTATTCGGGCCGTAATGAAAAACTGTTTTTT.

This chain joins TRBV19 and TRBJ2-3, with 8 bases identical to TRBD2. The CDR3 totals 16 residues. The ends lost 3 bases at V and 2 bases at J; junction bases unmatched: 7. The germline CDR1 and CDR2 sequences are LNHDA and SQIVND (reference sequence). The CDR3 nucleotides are TGTGCCAGTAGTATTAGGGTAGCGGGAAACACAGATACGCAGTATTTT. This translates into CASSIRVAGNTDTQYF.

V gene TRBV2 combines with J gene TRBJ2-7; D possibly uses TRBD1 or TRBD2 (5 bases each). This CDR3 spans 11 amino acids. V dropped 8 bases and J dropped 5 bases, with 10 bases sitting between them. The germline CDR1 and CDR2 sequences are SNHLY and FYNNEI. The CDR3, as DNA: TGTGCCAGCTGGGGGACCCACGAGCAGTACTTC. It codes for CASWGTHEQYF.

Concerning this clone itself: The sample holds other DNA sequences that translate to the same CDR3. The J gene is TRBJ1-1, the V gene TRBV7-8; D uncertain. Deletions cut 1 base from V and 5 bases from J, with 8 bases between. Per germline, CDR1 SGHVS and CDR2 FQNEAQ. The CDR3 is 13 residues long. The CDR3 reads CASSLGAGTEAFF. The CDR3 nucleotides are TGTGCCAGCAGCTTAGGAGCCGGGACTGAAGCTTTCTTT.

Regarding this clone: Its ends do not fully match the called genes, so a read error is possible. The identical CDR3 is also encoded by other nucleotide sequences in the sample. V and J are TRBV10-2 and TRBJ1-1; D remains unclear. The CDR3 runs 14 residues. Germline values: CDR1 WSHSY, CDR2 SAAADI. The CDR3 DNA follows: TGCGCCAGCAGCCCGGACGTTATGAACACTGAGGCTTTCTTT. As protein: CASSPDVMNTEAFF.

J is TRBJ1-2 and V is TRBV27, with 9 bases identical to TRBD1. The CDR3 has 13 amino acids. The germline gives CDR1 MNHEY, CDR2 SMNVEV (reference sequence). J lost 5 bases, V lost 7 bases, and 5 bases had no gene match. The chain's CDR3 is CASTRGTGYGYTF. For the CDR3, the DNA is TGTGCCAGCACCCGAGGGACAGGGTATGGCTACACCTTC.

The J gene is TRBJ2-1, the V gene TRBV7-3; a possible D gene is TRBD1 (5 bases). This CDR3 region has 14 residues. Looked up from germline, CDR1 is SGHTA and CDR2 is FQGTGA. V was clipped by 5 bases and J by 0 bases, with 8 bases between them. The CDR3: CASSLQGSYNEQFF. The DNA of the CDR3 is TGTGCCAGCAGCCTCCAGGGCTCCTACAATGAGCAGTTCTTC.

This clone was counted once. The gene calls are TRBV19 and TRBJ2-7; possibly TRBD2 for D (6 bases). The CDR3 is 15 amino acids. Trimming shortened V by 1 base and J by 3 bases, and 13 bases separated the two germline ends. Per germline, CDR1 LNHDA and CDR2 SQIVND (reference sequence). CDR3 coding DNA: TGTGCCAGTAGTATAGCCGGAGGGCCCCTCTACGAGCAGTACTTC. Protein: CASSIAGGPLYEQYF.

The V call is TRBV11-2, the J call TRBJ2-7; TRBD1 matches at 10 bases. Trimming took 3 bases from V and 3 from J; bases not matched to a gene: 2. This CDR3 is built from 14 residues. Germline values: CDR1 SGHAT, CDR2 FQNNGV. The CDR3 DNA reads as TGTGCCAGCAGCTTTGACAGGGGGCTCTACGAGCAGTACTTC. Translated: CASSFDRGLYEQYF.

The CDR3 spells CASSWTGGTQETQYF. In DNA, the CDR3 is TGTGCCAGCAGCTGGACAGGAGGTACCCAAGAGACCCAGTACTTC. The V and J genes are TRBV9 and TRBJ2-5, with TRBD1 identical over 7 bases. This CDR3 has 15 residues. Germline assignment: CDR1 SGDLS and CDR2 YYNGEE. Germline trimming cut 4 bases from V and 1 base from J; bases unmatched to any gene: 7. The entire variable domain, with the rest obtained from reference TRBV9 and TRBJ2-5, is as follows: DSGVTQTPKHLITATGQRVTLRCSPRSGDLSVYWYQQSLDQGLQFLIQYYNGEERAKGNILERFSAQQFPDLHSELNLSSLELGDSALYFCASSWTGGTQETQYFGPGTRLLVL.

CDR3 in DNA: TGCAGCGTTGAGATGACTAGCGGGAGCCCCTACGAGCAGTACTTC. Residues: CSVEMTSGSPYEQYF. The rearrangement joins TRBV29-1 to TRBJ2-7; 12 bases are a match to TRBD2. The V gene end was trimmed by 3 bases and the J gene end by 2 bases; junction bases not matched to a gene: 5. The CDR3 runs to 15 residues. The germline gives CDR1 SQVTM, CDR2 ANQGSEA.

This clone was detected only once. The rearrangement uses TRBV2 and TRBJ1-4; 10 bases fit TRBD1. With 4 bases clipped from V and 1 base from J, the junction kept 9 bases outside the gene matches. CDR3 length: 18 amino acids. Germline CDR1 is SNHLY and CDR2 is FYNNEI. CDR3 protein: CASSVGTGELITNEKLFF. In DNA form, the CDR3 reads TGTGCCAGCAGTGTAGGGACAGGGGAATTAATAACTAATGAAAAACTGTTTTTT.